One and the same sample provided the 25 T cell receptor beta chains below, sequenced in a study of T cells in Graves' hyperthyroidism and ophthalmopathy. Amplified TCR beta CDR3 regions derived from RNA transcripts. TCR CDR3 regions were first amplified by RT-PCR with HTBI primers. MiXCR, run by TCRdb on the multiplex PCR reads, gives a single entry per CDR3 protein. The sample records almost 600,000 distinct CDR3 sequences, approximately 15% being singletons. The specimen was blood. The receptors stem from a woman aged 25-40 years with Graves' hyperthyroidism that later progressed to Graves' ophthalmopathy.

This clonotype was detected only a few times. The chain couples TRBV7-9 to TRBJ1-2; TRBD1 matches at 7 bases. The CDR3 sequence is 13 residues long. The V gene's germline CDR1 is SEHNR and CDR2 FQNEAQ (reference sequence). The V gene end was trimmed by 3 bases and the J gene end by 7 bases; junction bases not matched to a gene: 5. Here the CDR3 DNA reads TGTGCCAGCAGCTTTGAAGGGGGCTTTGGCTACACCTTC. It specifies CASSFEGGFGYTF.

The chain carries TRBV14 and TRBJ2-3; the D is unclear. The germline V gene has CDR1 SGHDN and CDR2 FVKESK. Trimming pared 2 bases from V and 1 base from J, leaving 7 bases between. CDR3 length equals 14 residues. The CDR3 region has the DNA TGTGCCAGCAGCCAACAGGAACGCACAGATACGCAGTATTTT. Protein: CASSQQERTDTQYF.

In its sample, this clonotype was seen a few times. The CDR3 is CASSPEGLAAETQYF. Written as DNA, the CDR3 is TGTGCCAGCTCACCCGAAGGACTAGCTGCAGAGACCCAGTACTTC. The chain employs TRBV18 and TRBJ2-5; 8 bases line up with TRBD2. V shed 3 bases, J shed 4 bases, and the junction held 7 bases outside the gene matches. CDR1 KGHSH and CDR2 LQKENI come from the germline V gene. The CDR3 consists of 15 residues. The whole variable domain, filled in from reference TRBV18 and TRBJ2-5, reads NAGVMQNPRHLVRRRGQEARLRCSPMKGHSHVYWYRQLPEEGLKFMVYLQKENIIDESGMPKERFSAEFPKEGPSILRIQQVVRGDSAAYFCASSPEGLAAETQYFGPGTRLLVL.

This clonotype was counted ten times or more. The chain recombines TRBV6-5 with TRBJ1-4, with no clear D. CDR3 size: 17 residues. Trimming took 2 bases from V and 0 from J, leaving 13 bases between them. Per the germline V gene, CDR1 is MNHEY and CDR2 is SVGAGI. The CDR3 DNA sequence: TGTGCCAGCAGTTACCACGGACGGAAAGCAACTAATGAAAAACTGTTTTTT. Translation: CASSYHGRKATNEKLFF.

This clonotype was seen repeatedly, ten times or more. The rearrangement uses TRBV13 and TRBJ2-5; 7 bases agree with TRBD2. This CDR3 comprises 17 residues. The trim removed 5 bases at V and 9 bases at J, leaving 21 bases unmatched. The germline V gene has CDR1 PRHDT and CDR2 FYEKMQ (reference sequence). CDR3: CASSRIDLGGSSFPQYF. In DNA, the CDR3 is TGTGCCAGCAGCCGTATCGACTTGGGCGGGAGTTCCTTCCCCCAGTACTTC.

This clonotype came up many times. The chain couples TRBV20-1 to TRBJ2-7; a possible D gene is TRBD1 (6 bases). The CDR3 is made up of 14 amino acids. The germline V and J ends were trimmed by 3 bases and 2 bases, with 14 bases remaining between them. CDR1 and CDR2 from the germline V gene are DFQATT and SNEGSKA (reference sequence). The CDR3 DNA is TGCAGTGCTAGGCACCGGGACAAACCCTACGAGCAGTACTTC. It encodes CSARHRDKPYEQYF.

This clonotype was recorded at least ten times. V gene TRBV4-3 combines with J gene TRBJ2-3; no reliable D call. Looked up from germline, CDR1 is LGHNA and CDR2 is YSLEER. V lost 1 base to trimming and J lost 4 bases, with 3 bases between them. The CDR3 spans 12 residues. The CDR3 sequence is CASSQGSDTQYF. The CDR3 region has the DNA TGCGCCAGCAGCCAAGGATCAGATACGCAGTATTTT.

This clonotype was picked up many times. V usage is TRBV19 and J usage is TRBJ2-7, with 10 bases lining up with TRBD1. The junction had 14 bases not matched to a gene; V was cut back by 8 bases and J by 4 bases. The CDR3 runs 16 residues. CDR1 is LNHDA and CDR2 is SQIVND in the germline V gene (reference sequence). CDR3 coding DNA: TGTGCCAGTCGTAGGACAGGGGGTGGTTTGGAATACGAGCAGTACTTC. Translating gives CASRRTGGGLEYEQYF.

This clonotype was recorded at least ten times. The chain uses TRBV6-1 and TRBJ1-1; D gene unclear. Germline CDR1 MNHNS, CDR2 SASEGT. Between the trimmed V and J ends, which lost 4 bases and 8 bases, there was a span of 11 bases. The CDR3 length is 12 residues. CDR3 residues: CASSGLDVEAFF. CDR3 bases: TGTGCCAGCAGTGGGTTAGATGTCGAAGCTTTCTTT.

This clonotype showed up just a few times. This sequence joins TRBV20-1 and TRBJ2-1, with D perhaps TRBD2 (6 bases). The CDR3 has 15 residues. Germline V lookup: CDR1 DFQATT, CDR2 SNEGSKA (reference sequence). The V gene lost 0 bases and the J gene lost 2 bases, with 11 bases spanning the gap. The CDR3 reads CSARDQAGPYNEQFF. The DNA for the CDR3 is TGCAGTGCTAGAGATCAAGCGGGCCCCTACAATGAGCAGTTCTTC.

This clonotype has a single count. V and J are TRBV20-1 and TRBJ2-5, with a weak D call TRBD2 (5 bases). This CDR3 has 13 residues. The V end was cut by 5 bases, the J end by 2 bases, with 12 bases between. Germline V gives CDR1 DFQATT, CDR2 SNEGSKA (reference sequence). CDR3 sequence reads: CSAPSAEQETQYF. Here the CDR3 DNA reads TGCAGTGCTCCCTCAGCGGAACAAGAGACCCAGTACTTC.

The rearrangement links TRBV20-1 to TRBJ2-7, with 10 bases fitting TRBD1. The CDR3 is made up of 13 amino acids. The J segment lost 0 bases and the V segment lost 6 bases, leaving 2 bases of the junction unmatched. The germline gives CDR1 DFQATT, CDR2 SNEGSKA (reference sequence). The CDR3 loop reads CSAGQGVSYEQYF. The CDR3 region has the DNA TGCAGTGCCGGACAGGGGGTCTCCTACGAGCAGTACTTC.

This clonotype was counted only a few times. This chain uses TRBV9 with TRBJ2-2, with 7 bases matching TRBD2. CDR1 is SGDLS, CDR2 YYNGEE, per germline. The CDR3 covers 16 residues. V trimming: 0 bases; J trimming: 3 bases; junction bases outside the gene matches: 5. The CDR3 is CASSVGAGADTGELFF. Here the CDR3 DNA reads TGTGCCAGCAGCGTAGGGGCGGGAGCGGACACCGGGGAGCTGTTTTTT.

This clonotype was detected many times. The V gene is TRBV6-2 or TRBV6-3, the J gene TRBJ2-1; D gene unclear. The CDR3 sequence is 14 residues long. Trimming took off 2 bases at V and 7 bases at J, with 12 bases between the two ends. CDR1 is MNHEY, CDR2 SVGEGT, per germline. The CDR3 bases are TGTGCCAGCAGTTACGCGGACGGCTGGAATGAGCAGTTCTTC. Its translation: CASSYADGWNEQFF.

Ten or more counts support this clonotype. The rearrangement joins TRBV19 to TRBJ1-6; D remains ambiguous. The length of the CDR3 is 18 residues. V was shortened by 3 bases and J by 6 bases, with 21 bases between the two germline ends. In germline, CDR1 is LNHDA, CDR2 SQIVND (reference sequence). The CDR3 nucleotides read TGTGCCAGTAGTATCCTATATCAAGGCGTTTCCCCTAATTCACCCCTCCACTTT. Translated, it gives CASSILYQGVSPNSPLHF. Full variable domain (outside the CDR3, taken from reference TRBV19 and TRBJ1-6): DGGITQSPKYLFRKEGQNVTLSCEQNLNHDAMYWYRQDPGQGLRLIYYSQIVNDFQKGDIAEGYSVSREKKESFPLTVTSAQKNPTAFYLCASSILYQGVSPNSPLHFGNGTRLTVT.

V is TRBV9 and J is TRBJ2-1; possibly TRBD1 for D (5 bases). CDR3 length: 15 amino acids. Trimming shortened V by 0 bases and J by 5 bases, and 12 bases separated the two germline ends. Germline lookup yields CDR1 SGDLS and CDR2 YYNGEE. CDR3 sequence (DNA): TGTGCCAGCAGCGTAGAGGGGTTTGTACACAATGAGCAGTTCTTC. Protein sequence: CASSVEGFVHNEQFF.

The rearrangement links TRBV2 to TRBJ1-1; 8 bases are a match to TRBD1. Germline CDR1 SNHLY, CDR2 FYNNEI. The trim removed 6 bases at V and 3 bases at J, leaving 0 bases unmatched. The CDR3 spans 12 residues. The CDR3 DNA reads TGTGCCAGCAGGGACAGGGACACTGAAGCTTTCTTT. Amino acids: CASRDRDTEAFF.

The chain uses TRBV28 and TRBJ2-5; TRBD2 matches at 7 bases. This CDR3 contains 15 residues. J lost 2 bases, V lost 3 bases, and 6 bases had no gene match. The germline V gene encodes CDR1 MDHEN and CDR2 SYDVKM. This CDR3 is CASSLGEGGQETQYF. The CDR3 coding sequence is TGTGCCAGCAGTTTGGGGGAGGGAGGGCAAGAGACCCAGTACTTC. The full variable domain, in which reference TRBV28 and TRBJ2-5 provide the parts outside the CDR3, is DVKVTQSSRYLVKRTGEKVFLECVQDMDHENMFWYRQDPGLGLRLIYFSYDVKMKEKGDIPEGYSVSREKKERFSLILESASTNQTSMYLCASSLGEGGQETQYFGPGTRLLVL.

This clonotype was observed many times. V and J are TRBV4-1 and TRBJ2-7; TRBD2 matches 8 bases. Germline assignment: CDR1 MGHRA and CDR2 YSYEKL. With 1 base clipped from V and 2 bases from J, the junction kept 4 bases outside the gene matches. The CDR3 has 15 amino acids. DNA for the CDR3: TGCGCCAGCAGCCAAGGTAGCGGGGCAACCTACGAGCAGTACTTC. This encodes CASSQGSGATYEQYF.

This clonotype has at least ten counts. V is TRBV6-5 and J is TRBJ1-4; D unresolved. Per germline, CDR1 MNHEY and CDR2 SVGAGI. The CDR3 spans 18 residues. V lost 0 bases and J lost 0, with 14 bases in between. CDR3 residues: CASSYSTPWSTTNEKLFF. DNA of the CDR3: TGTGCCAGCAGTTACTCGACCCCTTGGAGTACAACTAATGAAAAACTGTTTTTT.

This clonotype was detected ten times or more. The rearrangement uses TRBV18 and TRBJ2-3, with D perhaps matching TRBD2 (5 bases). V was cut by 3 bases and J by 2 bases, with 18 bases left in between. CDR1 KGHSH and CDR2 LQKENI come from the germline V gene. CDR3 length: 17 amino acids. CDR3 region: CASSPSPMSGNTDTQYF. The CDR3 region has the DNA TGTGCCAGCTCACCCAGTCCGATGTCGGGGAACACAGATACGCAGTATTTT. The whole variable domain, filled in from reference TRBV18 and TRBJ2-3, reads NAGVMQNPRHLVRRRGQEARLRCSPMKGHSHVYWYRQLPEEGLKFMVYLQKENIIDESGMPKERFSAEFPKEGPSILRIQQVVRGDSAAYFCASSPSPMSGNTDTQYFGPGTRLTVL.

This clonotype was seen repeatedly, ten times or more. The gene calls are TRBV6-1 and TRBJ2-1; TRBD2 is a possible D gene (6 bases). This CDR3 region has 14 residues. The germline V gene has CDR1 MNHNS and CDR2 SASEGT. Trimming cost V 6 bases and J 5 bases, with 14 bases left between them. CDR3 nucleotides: TGTGCCAGCAGAAGACTAGTTTGGGACAATGAGCAGTTCTTC. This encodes CASRRLVWDNEQFF.

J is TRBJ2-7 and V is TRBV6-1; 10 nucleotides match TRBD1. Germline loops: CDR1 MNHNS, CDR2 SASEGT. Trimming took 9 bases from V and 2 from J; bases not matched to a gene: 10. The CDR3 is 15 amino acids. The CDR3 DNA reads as TGTGCCAGTTCCCCGGGACAGGGGATGGCCTACGAGCAGTACTTC. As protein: CASSPGQGMAYEQYF.

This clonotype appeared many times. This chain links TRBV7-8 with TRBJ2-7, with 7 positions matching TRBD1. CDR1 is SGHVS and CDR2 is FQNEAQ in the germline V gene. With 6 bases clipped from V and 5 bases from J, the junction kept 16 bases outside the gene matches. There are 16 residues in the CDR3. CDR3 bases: TGTGCCAGCAGTCAGCCAAAGGACAGGCCAATTAACGAGCAGTACTTC. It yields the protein CASSQPKDRPINEQYF.

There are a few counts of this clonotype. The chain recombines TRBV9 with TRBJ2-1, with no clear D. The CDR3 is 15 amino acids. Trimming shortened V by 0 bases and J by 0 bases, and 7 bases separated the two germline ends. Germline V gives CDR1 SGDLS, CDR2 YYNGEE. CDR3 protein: CASSVVDFSYNEQFF. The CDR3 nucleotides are TGTGCCAGCAGCGTAGTGGATTTCTCCTACAATGAGCAGTTCTTC.